The sequence of this T cell receptor (beta chain) was determined in a study of long-term antiretroviral therapy in people with HIV. With survey level as its setting, the immunoSEQ assay was v3.0. Assay: immunoSEQ multiplex PCR; the TCRdb copy retains only in-frame clones and omits some. The repertoire includes approximately 30,000 clones, around 84% of them detected once, and approximately 4.8% sits in the top ten. The J segment lost 6 bases and the V segment lost 2 bases, leaving 6 bases of the junction unmatched. This CDR3 spans 15 amino acids. Germline-derived CDR1 and CDR2 are SGHTA and FQGNSA. V and J are TRBV7-2 and TRBJ2-2, with 7 bases matching TRBD2. The source is a woman in her 30s with HIV. The sample in question was unsorted PBMCs, obtained 0.8 years after starting antiretroviral therapy. For the CDR3, the DNA is TGTGCCAGCAGCTTAAGGGCGGGGGAGGCCGGGGAGCTGTTTTTT. This gives the protein CASSLRAGEAGELFF.